Sequencing of this T cell receptor (beta chain) was carried out in a study of cytomegalovirus exposure and HLA in healthy donors. V gave up 3 bases and J gave up 4 bases; unmatched junction bases: 14. Germline assignment: CDR1 SGDLS and CDR2 YYNGEE. The length of the CDR3 is 19 residues. The PCR had 60 Vbeta and 13 Jbeta primers. Assay: immunoSEQ multiplex PCR; the TCRdb copy retains only in-frame clones and omits some. The sample records more than 100,000 clones, around 70% being singletons. The clonotype originates from a woman between 35 and 50 years old in good health and CMV-seronegative. The J gene is TRBJ2-1, the V gene TRBV9; TRBD1 matches 12 bases. The sequencing sample was made of PBMCs. The chain's CDR3 is CASSGQPRDRGRTYNEQFF. Written as DNA, the CDR3 is TGTGCCAGCAGCGGCCAACCCCGGGACAGGGGGCGGACATACAATGAGCAGTTCTTC.